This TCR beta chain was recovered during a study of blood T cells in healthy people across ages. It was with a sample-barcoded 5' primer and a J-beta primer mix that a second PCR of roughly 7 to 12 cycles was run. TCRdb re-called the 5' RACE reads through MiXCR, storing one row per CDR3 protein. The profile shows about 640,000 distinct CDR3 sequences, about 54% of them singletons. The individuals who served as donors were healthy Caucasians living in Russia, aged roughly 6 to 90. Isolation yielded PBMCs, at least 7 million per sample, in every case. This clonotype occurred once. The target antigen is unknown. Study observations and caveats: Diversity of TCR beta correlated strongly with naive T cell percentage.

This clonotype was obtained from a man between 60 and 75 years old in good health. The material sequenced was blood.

The CDR3 DNA sequence: TGTGCCAGCAGTGAAGGTTCGAACACTGAAGCTTTCTTT. Amino acid sequence: CASSEGSNTEAFF. The rearrangement links TRBV6-1 to TRBJ1-1; D is unclear. The germline V gene encodes CDR1 MNHNS and CDR2 SASEGT. Trimming took off 1 base at V and 1 base at J, with 4 bases between the two ends. The CDR3 sequence is 13 residues long.